These 21 T cell receptor beta chains originate from one sample sequenced in a study of T cells in Graves' hyperthyroidism and ophthalmopathy. TCR beta CDR3 region amplification was performed from RNA transcripts. In the first-round RT-PCR of the TCR CDR3, the HTBI primer set was used. TCRdb independently ran MiXCR on the multiplex PCR reads; one entry per CDR3 protein. The table has approximately 530,000 distinct CDR3 sequences, nearly 20% seen once; the top ten hold approximately 50%. The sequenced sample consisted of blood. The receptors shown here come from a man aged 35 to 55 with Graves' ophthalmopathy.

This clonotype appeared many times. The chain uses TRBV28 and TRBJ2-7, with 11 nucleotides matching TRBD2. V gave up 6 bases and J gave up 2 bases; unmatched junction bases: 9. This CDR3 is 16 amino acids long. Germline assignment: CDR1 MDHEN and CDR2 SYDVKM. The CDR3 spells CASSLAGGGGTYEQYF. The CDR3 coding sequence is TGTGCCAGCAGCCTAGCGGGAGGAGGGGGGACCTACGAGCAGTACTTC. Supplemented by reference TRBV28 and TRBJ2-7, the full variable domain reads DVKVTQSSRYLVKRTGEKVFLECVQDMDHENMFWYRQDPGLGLRLIYFSYDVKMKEKGDIPEGYSVSREKKERFSLILESASTNQTSMYLCASSLAGGGGTYEQYFGPGTRLTVT.

The J gene is TRBJ2-1, the V gene TRBV7-9; D is uncertain. V was cut by 3 bases and J by 3 bases, with 6 bases left in between. In germline, CDR1 is SEHNR, CDR2 FQNEAQ (reference sequence). The CDR3 is 13 amino acids. CDR3 sequence reads: CASSFSFYNEQFF. As DNA, the CDR3 is TGTGCCAGCAGCTTTTCCTTCTACAATGAGCAGTTCTTC.

The chain uses TRBV19 and TRBJ1-4, with D hard to call. The V gene lost 6 bases and the J gene lost 10 bases, with 15 bases spanning the gap. The CDR3 sequence is 13 residues long. CDR1 and CDR2 (germline): LNHDA, SQIVND (reference sequence). The DNA of the CDR3 is TGTGCCAGTAGGACCGAACGATCAGGAAAACTGTTTTTT. Protein sequence: CASRTERSGKLFF.

This clonotype has ten or more counts. This chain joins TRBV28 and TRBJ2-2; 7 nucleotides agree with TRBD2. The CDR3 is made up of 14 amino acids. Germline V gene lookup returns CDR1 MDHEN and CDR2 SYDVKM. V dropped 8 bases and J dropped 2; count of bases not matched to a gene: 5. The DNA of the CDR3 is TGTGCCAGCCATCCGGGAGGTAACACCGGGGAGCTGTTTTTT. Protein sequence: CASHPGGNTGELFF.

This clonotype was counted between two and nine times. V usage is TRBV5-1 and J usage is TRBJ2-5; D tentatively reads TRBD1 or TRBD2 (5 bases each). V lost 0 bases and J lost 4, with 16 bases in between. The CDR3 sequence is 16 residues long. From germline, CDR1 is SGHRS and CDR2 YFSETQ. The DNA for the CDR3 is TGCGCCAGCAGCTTGGCCCTGGGGACCTCCGCAGAGACCCAGTACTTC. Amino acids: CASSLALGTSAETQYF.

The V and J genes are TRBV5-1 and TRBJ1-5; no firm D call. This CDR3 region has 13 residues. In germline, CDR1 is SGHRS, CDR2 YFSETQ. Trimming stripped 5 bases from V and 3 bases from J, with 9 bases between. In nucleotides, the CDR3 is TGCGCCAGCAGGGAGGCGGCCAATCAGCCCCAGCATTTT. Protein sequence: CASREAANQPQHF.

This clonotype occurred a few times. The J gene is TRBJ2-7, the V gene TRBV7-8; 9 bases align to TRBD2. CDR1 is SGHVS, CDR2 FQNEAQ, per germline. The CDR3 consists of 15 residues. The junction had 10 bases not matched to a gene; V was cut back by 5 bases and J by 5 bases. The CDR3 nucleotides are TGTGCCAGCAGCGCCCTTCGGACTAGCGTCGACGAGCAGTACTTC. Protein product: CASSALRTSVDEQYF.

The J gene is TRBJ1-5, the V gene TRBV3-1; D uncertain. Germline CDR1 LGHDT, CDR2 YNNKEL (reference sequence). The CDR3 loop spans 15 amino acids. The V and J ends lost 0 bases and 6 bases respectively, with 12 bases between them. The CDR3 bases are TGTGCCAGCAGCCAAGATAGAAGGGTTGGTCAGCCCCAGCATTTT. It codes for CASSQDRRVGQPQHF.

In this sample, this clonotype turned up many times. The genes are TRBV12-3 or TRBV12-4 and TRBJ1-2, with TRBD1 identical over 9 bases. V lost 4 bases and J lost 8; bases outside the gene matches: 8. CDR3 length equals 14 residues. This chain's CDR3 is CASSSGTGIGGYTF. CDR3 bases: TGTGCCAGCAGTTCTGGGACAGGGATCGGGGGCTACACCTTC.

This sequence joins TRBV28 and TRBJ2-2; no definite D call. V lost 6 bases, J lost 6 bases, and 2 bases lay in between. The CDR3 length is 10 residues. Germline CDR1 MDHEN, CDR2 SYDVKM. CDR3: CASRAGELFF. The CDR3 bases are TGTGCCAGCAGGGCCGGGGAGCTGTTTTTT.

This clonotype was observed many times. CDR3 nucleotide sequence: TGCGCCAGCAGCTTGGTTAAGAACACCGGGGAGCTGTTTTTT. Encoded protein: CASSLVKNTGELFF. The chain has TRBV5-1 and TRBJ2-2; D not certain. The V end was cut by 0 bases, the J end by 1 base, with 4 bases between. Per the germline V gene, CDR1 is SGHRS and CDR2 is YFSETQ. The CDR3 totals 14 residues.

The V gene is TRBV19, the J gene TRBJ1-2; the D gene is possibly TRBD1 (5 bases). CDR1 is LNHDA and CDR2 is SQIVND in the germline V gene (reference sequence). V was cut by 3 bases and J by 0 bases, with 11 bases left in between. The CDR3 runs to 15 residues. The CDR3 loop reads CASSIHRSTNYGYTF. The DNA of the CDR3 is TGTGCCAGTAGTATCCACAGGAGCACTAACTATGGCTACACCTTC.

This clonotype was counted only a few times. This sequence joins TRBV4-3 and TRBJ2-1, with D unclear. Trimming removed 0 bases at V and 6 bases at J, with 9 bases between. Germline V gene lookup returns CDR1 LGHNA and CDR2 YSLEER. The CDR3 contains 14 residues. CDR3 in DNA: TGCGCCAGCAGCCAAGAATTGAGCGCCAATGAGCAGTTCTTC. As protein: CASSQELSANEQFF.

This clonotype was seen a few times. The chain is built from TRBV24-1 and TRBJ2-1; D might be TRBD1 (5 bases). This CDR3 region has 17 residues. Germline-derived CDR1 and CDR2 are KGHDR and SFDVKD. Between the trimmed V and J ends, which lost 3 bases and 8 bases, there was a span of 22 bases. CDR3 DNA: TGTGCCACCAGTGATCCGGACGGTGCAGCAGGGTGGGATGAGCAGTTCTTC. Translation gives CATSDPDGAAGWDEQFF.

The gene calls are TRBV12-3 or TRBV12-4 and TRBJ2-5; 9 bases agree with TRBD2. Trimming took 5 bases from V and 5 from J; bases not matched to a gene: 9. The CDR3 has 15 residues. The CDR3, as DNA: TGTGCCAGCAGTCTCGGGGGGCGGGAGGGGGAGACCCAGTACTTC. This translates into CASSLGGREGETQYF.

The chain has TRBV3-1 and TRBJ1-1; weak D call: TRBD1 (5 bases). Trimming took 4 bases from V and 8 from J, leaving 14 bases between them. Germline V CDR1 and CDR2: LGHDT, YNNKEL (reference sequence). There are 13 residues in the CDR3. CDR3 coding DNA: TGTGCCAGCAGCCGCTCGGGGGAGGGAGAAGCTTTCTTT. Translation: CASSRSGEGEAFF.

This clonotype was seen ten or more times. The V gene is TRBV11-2, the J gene TRBJ1-6; a weak D match, TRBD1 (5 bases). The V gene's germline CDR1 is SGHAT and CDR2 FQNNGV. The CDR3 is 12 residues long. V was trimmed by 3 bases and J by 12 bases, leaving 9 bases between them. The CDR3 DNA is TGTGCCAGCAGCTTTGGGGGAGGACCCCTCCACTTT. It codes for CASSFGGGPLHF.

The chain carries TRBV5-4 and TRBJ2-5; the D gene could be TRBD1 or TRBD2 (5 bases each). The CDR3 totals 13 residues. Germline assignment: CDR1 SGHNT and CDR2 YYREEE (reference sequence). Trimming removed 6 bases at V and 3 bases at J, with 12 bases between. The CDR3 reads CASTRGTEETQYF. CDR3 DNA: TGTGCCAGCACTAGAGGGACCGAAGAGACCCAGTACTTC.

The chain couples TRBV5-1 to TRBJ2-3; 8 bases are shared with TRBD1. The V gene end was trimmed by 2 bases and the J gene end by 3 bases; junction bases not matched to a gene: 8. The CDR3 totals 16 residues. From germline, CDR1 is SGHRS and CDR2 YFSETQ. The CDR3 nucleotides are TGCGCCAGCAGCTTAGGGGGCAGGGGGCCGACAGATACGCAGTATTTT. Translated: CASSLGGRGPTDTQYF.

As concerns this clonotype: A read error may explain this, as a much larger clone is one base away. V usage is TRBV3-1 and J usage is TRBJ2-2; 7 bases align to TRBD1. In germline, CDR1 is LGHDT, CDR2 YNNKEL (reference sequence). The V segment lost 4 bases and the J segment 4 bases; nucleotides outside the gene matches: 3. This CDR3 has 14 amino acids. CDR3 loop: CASSPGTVTGELFF. The CDR3, as DNA: TGTGCCAGCAGCCCCGGGACAGTCACCGGGGAGCTGTTTTTT.

This clonotype appeared once. The J gene is TRBJ1-2, the V gene TRBV6-1, with D uncertain. The CDR3 runs 13 residues. V dropped 0 bases and J dropped 6 bases, with 8 bases sitting between them. Germline loops: CDR1 MNHNS, CDR2 SASEGT. The chain's CDR3 is CASSEAAVNGYTF. The CDR3 region has the DNA TGTGCCAGCAGTGAAGCAGCAGTGAATGGCTACACCTTC.